This entry is about one TCR beta chain. The target antigen is unknown. The data were obtained in a study of T cell responses to AZD1222 COVID-19 vaccine. The CDR3 covers 15 residues. From germline, CDR1 is LGHNA and CDR2 YSLEER. V dropped 0 bases and J dropped 5 bases, with 10 bases sitting between them. Clones were sequenced by immunoSEQ multiplex PCR, and TCRdb holds only the in-frame ones, with some missing. The sample records roughly 130,000 clones, 70% to 90% being singletons. Notes on the study in general: The study found Spike-specific TCR breadth and depth rose after two AZD1222 doses.

The V call is TRBV4-3, the J call TRBJ2-2, with D tentatively TRBD2 (5 bases). The starting material was peripheral blood, obtained on day 0 of AZD1222 vaccination. The clonotype comes from an adult in good health. The CDR3 reads CASSQEVGDTGELFF. The CDR3, as DNA: TGCGCCAGCAGCCAAGAGGTCGGGGATACCGGGGAGCTGTTTTTT.